The 31 T cell receptor beta chains below come from one sample, sequenced in a study of T cells in Graves' hyperthyroidism and ophthalmopathy. Template material for amplifying TCR beta CDR3 regions consisted of RNA transcripts. A first-round RT-PCR of the TCR CDR3 used the HTBI primer set. MiXCR, applied by TCRdb to the multiplex PCR reads, yields one record per CDR3 protein. The data contain under 350,000 distinct CDR3 sequences, roughly 15% of them singletons. The sequencing sample was made of blood. The receptors originated from a woman in her thirties or forties with Graves' ophthalmopathy.

This clonotype has at least ten counts. DNA of the CDR3: TGTGCCGAGCTATCAGAGGGGATCAGGAGTCGAGGCGAAAAACTGTTTTTT. Translation: CAELSEGIRSRGEKLFF. The chain joins TRBV27 to TRBJ1-4, with a weak D call TRBD1 (5 bases). The CDR3 contains 17 residues. V dropped 11 bases and J dropped 8 bases, with 30 bases sitting between them. Per the germline V gene, CDR1 is MNHEY and CDR2 is SMNVEV (reference sequence).

This chain joins TRBV6-4 and TRBJ2-1; 13 nucleotides align to TRBD2. Germline V gives CDR1 MRHNA, CDR2 SNTAGT. The CDR3 loop spans 15 amino acids. Unmatched junction bases numbered 4, after V lost 5 bases and J lost 6 bases. CDR3 bases: TGTGCCAGCAGTAGGACTAGCGGGAGTTTCAATGAGCAGTTCTTC. Its translation: CASSRTSGSFNEQFF.

At least ten counts were recorded for this clonotype. The chain has TRBV13 and TRBJ2-3; a weak D match, TRBD2 (6 bases). Germline values: CDR1 PRHDT, CDR2 FYEKMQ (reference sequence). Trimming left V 5 bases short and J 4 bases short, with 16 bases between. This CDR3 comprises 15 residues. Written as DNA, the CDR3 is TGTGCCAGCAGCCCCAGGTTACTAGCCCCAGATACGCAGTATTTT. It specifies CASSPRLLAPDTQYF. Combining the CDR3 with reference TRBV13 and TRBJ2-3 gives the whole variable domain AAGVIQSPRHLIKEKRETATLKCYPIPRHDTVYWYQQGPGQDPQFLISFYEKMQSDKGSIPDRFSAQQFSDYHSELNMSSLELGDSALYFCASSPRLLAPDTQYFGPGTRLTVL.

This clonotype came up many times. The chain employs TRBV28 and TRBJ2-3; D uncertain. Germline V gives CDR1 MDHEN, CDR2 SYDVKM. The CDR3 spans 16 residues. V was cut by 2 bases and J by 2 bases, with 14 bases left in between. CDR3 DNA sequence: TGTGCCAGCAGTTTAATCGGCCTCGACAACACAGATACGCAGTATTTT. It encodes CASSLIGLDNTDTQYF.

The chain links TRBV7-9 to TRBJ1-2; TRBD1 matches at 8 bases. Per the germline V gene, CDR1 is SEHNR and CDR2 is FQNEAQ (reference sequence). The CDR3 runs to 14 residues. J lost 6 bases, V lost 5 bases, and 8 bases had no gene match. The CDR3 bases are TGTGCCAGCAGCACCCTGCAGGGGGCTAATGGCTACACCTTC. This translates into CASSTLQGANGYTF.

This rearrangement joins TRBV7-9 to TRBJ2-5, with 8 positions matching TRBD1. Germline V gene data show CDR1 as SEHNR and CDR2 as FQNEAQ (reference sequence). V was pared by 2 bases and J by 4 bases, with 9 bases of the junction left unmatched. This CDR3 is built from 16 residues. CDR3 nucleotide sequence: TGTGCCAGCAGCTTACTCACAGGGGGAGCGGGAGAGACCCAGTACTTC. This codes for CASSLLTGGAGETQYF.

The chain has TRBV7-9 and TRBJ1-1, with TRBD1 matching over 11 bases. The CDR3 spans 16 residues. V lost 4 bases to trimming and J lost 2 bases; unmatched junction nucleotides: 6. The V gene's germline CDR1 is SEHNR and CDR2 FQNEAQ (reference sequence). DNA for the CDR3: TGTGCCAGCAGCTCCCGGGACAGGGGGGTCAACACTGAAGCTTTCTTT. Amino acids: CASSSRDRGVNTEAFF. Supplemented by reference TRBV7-9 and TRBJ1-1, the full variable domain reads DTGVSQNPRHKITKRGQNVTFRCDPISEHNRLYWYRQTLGQGPEFLTYFQNEAQLEKSRLLSDRFSAERPKGSFSTLEIQRTEQGDSAMYLCASSSRDRGVNTEAFFGQGTRLTVV.

This clonotype was seen repeatedly, ten times or more. At one of its ends the junction is not consistent with the germline gene, which may arise from a read error. The rearrangement joins TRBV7-7 to TRBJ2-2, with 7 bases matching TRBD1. In germline, CDR1 is SSHAT, CDR2 FNYEAQ (reference sequence). The CDR3 has 14 amino acids. The CDR3 DNA is TGTGCTAGCAGCTACAGGGGAGTCGCCGGGGAGCTGTTTTTT. This translates into CASSYRGVAGELFF. Based on the CDR3 plus reference TRBV7-7 and TRBJ2-2, the full variable domain is GAGVSQSPRYKVTKRGQDVTLRCDPISSHATLYWYQQALGQGPEFLTYFNYEAQPDKSGLPSDRFSAERPEGSISTLTIQRTEQRDSAMYRCASSYRGVAGELFFGEGSRLTVL.

This clonotype was recorded at least ten times. The rearrangement links TRBV13 to TRBJ1-1; TRBD1 might be the D (6 bases). Germline-derived CDR1 and CDR2 are PRHDT and FYEKMQ (reference sequence). The CDR3 loop spans 15 amino acids. The V and J ends lost 5 bases and 4 bases respectively, with 17 bases between them. Here the CDR3 reads CASSRAGDGFTEAFF. CDR3 sequence (DNA): TGTGCCAGCAGCCGAGCAGGGGATGGATTCACTGAAGCTTTCTTT.

V is TRBV11-3 and J is TRBJ2-2; possibly TRBD1 or TRBD2 for D (6 bases each). CDR1 and CDR2 (germline): SGHNT, YENEEA. V gave up 3 bases and J gave up 6 bases, with 17 bases separating them. This CDR3 spans 16 amino acids. This CDR3 is CASSFGTLGGSGELFF. The CDR3 DNA reads TGTGCCAGCAGCTTCGGGACTCTCGGGGGCTCCGGGGAGCTGTTTTTT.

This clonotype showed up many times. The CDR3 nucleotides read TGTGCCAGCGGAGGACTAGCGGGGAGCAATGAGCAGTTCTTC. Translation gives CASGGLAGSNEQFF. The chain uses TRBV6-1 and TRBJ2-1; TRBD2 matches at 12 bases. Germline V gene data show CDR1 as MNHNS and CDR2 as SASEGT. V lost 8 bases and J lost 6; bases outside the gene matches: 5. The CDR3 sequence is 14 residues long.

This clonotype was detected ten times or more. V and J are TRBV18 and TRBJ2-7; D is perhaps TRBD1 or TRBD2 (5 bases each). The CDR3 spans 15 residues. CDR1 and CDR2 from the germline V gene are KGHSH and LQKENI. Trimming took off 3 bases at V and 2 bases at J, with 14 bases between the two ends. Written as DNA, the CDR3 is TGTGCCAGCTCACCCAGGGAGACGGCTCCCTACGAGCAGTACTTC. Its protein is CASSPRETAPYEQYF.

This clonotype has more than one count but fewer than ten. This chain connects TRBV20-1 to TRBJ2-7; 10 positions match TRBD1. CDR3 size: 13 residues. Germline V gene lookup returns CDR1 DFQATT and CDR2 SNEGSKA (reference sequence). V dropped 6 bases and J dropped 8; count of bases not matched to a gene: 10. The CDR3 sequence: CSARQGARYKQYF. In DNA, the CDR3 is TGCAGTGCAAGACAGGGGGCGCGGTACAAGCAGTACTTC.

This clonotype was observed many times. The chain links TRBV2 to TRBJ2-1, with 9 bases aligning to TRBD2. With V trimmed by 7 bases and J by 0 bases, 4 bases remained unmatched. The CDR3 loop spans 15 amino acids. The V gene's germline CDR1 is SNHLY and CDR2 FYNNEI. The CDR3 reads CASKTSGLSYNEQFF. CDR3 in DNA: TGTGCCAGCAAGACTAGCGGACTCTCCTACAATGAGCAGTTCTTC.

This clonotype was observed at least ten times. The chain joins TRBV28 to TRBJ1-2, with 9 bases fitting TRBD1. The CDR3 is made up of 17 amino acids. Looked up from germline, CDR1 is MDHEN and CDR2 is SYDVKM. Germline trimming cut 2 bases from V and 7 bases from J; bases unmatched to any gene: 14. This CDR3 is CASSLGPDGQGLGGYTF. The CDR3 DNA sequence: TGTGCCAGCAGTTTAGGTCCCGACGGACAGGGGTTAGGTGGCTACACCTTC.

The table lists this clonotype with a few counts. The rearrangement uses TRBV5-8 and TRBJ1-2; no firm D call. V was cut by 0 bases and J by 8 bases, with 14 bases left in between. The germline V gene has CDR1 SGHTS and CDR2 YDEGEE. The CDR3 is made up of 14 amino acids. The CDR3: CASSLAVRFGGYTF. DNA for the CDR3: TGTGCCAGCAGCTTGGCCGTAAGGTTCGGAGGCTACACCTTC. The variable domain in full, with the rest retrieved from reference TRBV5-8 and TRBJ1-2, is EAGVTQSPTHLIKTRGQQATLRCSPISGHTSVYWYQQALGLGLQFLLWYDEGEERNRGNFPPRFSGRQFPNYSSELNVNALELEDSALYLCASSLAVRFGGYTFGSGTRLTVV.

This clonotype came up many times. The rearrangement links TRBV12-3 or TRBV12-4 to TRBJ2-2, with D maybe TRBD1 (5 bases). There are 12 residues in the CDR3. Between the trimmed V and J ends, which lost 2 bases and 12 bases, there was a span of 10 bases. Here the CDR3 reads CASSLQGTQLFF. For the CDR3, the DNA is TGTGCCAGCAGTTTACAGGGCACCCAGCTGTTTTTT.

The CDR3 DNA sequence: TGTGCCAGCAGCTTTTGGCCCGGACAGGAACTTGAAAAACTGTTTTTT. Protein sequence: CASSFWPGQELEKLFF. The rearrangement uses TRBV6-1 and TRBJ2-2, with 7 bases that match TRBD1. Matching the DNA end better, TRBJ1-4 makes the J call doubtful. CDR1 and CDR2 (germline): MNHNS, SASEGT. The CDR3 sequence is 16 residues long.

In regard to this clonotype: A much larger clone sits a single nucleotide away, making a read error possible. The V call is TRBV29-1, the J call TRBJ2-3; TRBD1 or TRBD2 may be the D gene (5 bases each). V was pared by 6 bases and J by 8 bases, with 27 bases between. The length of the CDR3 is 16 residues. The germline V gene has CDR1 SQVTM and CDR2 ANQGSEA. CDR3 loop: CSVPVGRGAAAGTQYF. The CDR3 nucleotides read TGCAGCGTCCCTGTGGGGAGAGGGGCTGCAGCAGGTACGCAGTATTTT.

This clonotype was detected many times. This chain connects TRBV20-1 to TRBJ1-5; D gene ambiguous. V was pared by 4 bases and J by 6 bases, with 10 bases between. Per the germline V gene, CDR1 is DFQATT and CDR2 is SNEGSKA (reference sequence). The length of the CDR3 is 12 residues. The DNA for the CDR3 is TGCAGTGCTAAGGGAATGTCTCAGCCCCAGCATTTT. Amino acid sequence: CSAKGMSQPQHF.

This clonotype was observed at least ten times. The V and J genes are TRBV6-1 and TRBJ1-5, with D hard to call. The CDR3 covers 13 residues. Germline values: CDR1 MNHNS, CDR2 SASEGT. Trimming removed 4 bases from V and 2 bases from J, with 6 bases in between. As DNA, the CDR3 is TGTGCCAGCAGTGCGGGTGGCAATCAGCCCCAGCATTTT. This translates into CASSAGGNQPQHF.

V usage is TRBV5-1 and J usage is TRBJ2-3, with D unresolved. The ends were cut back, 0 bases at V and 1 base at J, with 12 bases in the middle. CDR1 is SGHRS and CDR2 is YFSETQ in the germline V gene. The CDR3 has 16 amino acids. Written as DNA, the CDR3 is TGCGCCAGCAGCTTGGAGCAGTTGGTCCGCACAGATACGCAGTATTTT. Its protein is CASSLEQLVRTDTQYF.

This clonotype was observed at least ten times. The chain combines TRBV7-9 with TRBJ1-1; weak D call: TRBD1 (6 bases). The CDR3 contains 14 residues. Germline V gives CDR1 SEHNR, CDR2 FQNEAQ (reference sequence). Trimming left V 1 base short and J 9 bases short, with 15 bases between. The CDR3 nucleotides read TGTGCCAGCAGCTTAGATCAGGGGCCCTCAAAAGCTTTCTTT. This translates into CASSLDQGPSKAFF.

This clonotype was observed many times. The chain is built from TRBV27 and TRBJ2-7; a weak D match, TRBD1 (5 bases). Germline V CDR1 and CDR2: MNHEY, SMNVEV (reference sequence). V lost 2 bases and J 6 bases, leaving 11 bases between the germline ends. The length of the CDR3 is 13 residues. The CDR3 DNA sequence: TGTGCCAGCAGTTTAGGGGCAGGATCCGAGCAGTACTTC. The encoded protein is CASSLGAGSEQYF.

This clonotype was detected ten times or more. The chain links TRBV11-1 to TRBJ1-1; D is possibly TRBD1 (6 bases). The CDR3 sequence is 15 residues long. Trimming removed 5 bases at V and 0 bases at J, with 13 bases between. Germline CDR1 reads SGHAT; CDR2 reads FQDESV (reference sequence). CDR3 sequence: CASSRRQAMNTEAFF. The CDR3 region has the DNA TGTGCCAGCAGCCGCAGACAGGCGATGAACACTGAAGCTTTCTTT.

This clonotype was seen many times. J is TRBJ1-1 and V is TRBV5-1; unclear D gene. With 3 bases removed from V and 6 bases from J, the gap between germline ends came to 18 bases. Germline V lookup: CDR1 SGHRS, CDR2 YFSETQ. This CDR3 is 15 amino acids long. The CDR3 DNA is TGCGCCAGCAGCTCCTATGGTTTCGAGGGAGCTGAAGCTTTCTTT. Its protein is CASSSYGFEGAEAFF.

About this clonotype itself: A clone one base away is much larger, so this may be a read error. The rearrangement joins TRBV7-2 to TRBJ1-1; D may be TRBD1 (6 bases). The CDR3 length is 15 residues. V was shortened by 3 bases and J by 6 bases, with 17 bases between the two germline ends. Germline CDR1 reads SGHTA; CDR2 reads FQGNSA. The CDR3 sequence: CASSLRGALSSEAFF. The CDR3 region has the DNA TGTGCCAGCAGCTTGAGGGGGGCGCTAAGTTCTGAAGCTTTCTTT.

A note on this clonotype: Since a much larger clone is just one base distant, this may be a read error. The chain couples TRBV24-1 to TRBJ2-7, with TRBD1 matching over 8 bases. The CDR3 spans 16 residues. Germline V lookup: CDR1 KGHDR, CDR2 SFDVKD. V lost 7 bases to trimming and J lost 3 bases; unmatched junction nucleotides: 13. CDR3 amino acids: CATRNPTGTGFYEQYF. CDR3 nucleotide sequence: TGTGCCACCAGAAATCCGACCGGGACAGGTTTCTACGAGCAGTACTTC.

As DNA, the CDR3 is TGTGCCAGTTCGGGAGTAAGGGGCACAGATACGCAGTATTTT. Translated, it gives CASSGVRGTDTQYF. J is TRBJ2-3 and V is TRBV6-1; D possibly corresponds to TRBD2 (6 bases). The ends were cut back, 9 bases at V and 1 base at J, with 14 bases in the middle. The CDR3 sequence is 14 residues long. Germline V lookup: CDR1 MNHNS, CDR2 SASEGT.

This clonotype has only a few counts. V gene TRBV20-1 combines with J gene TRBJ2-3; the D gene is possibly TRBD1 (6 bases). CDR3 length equals 17 residues. Germline loops: CDR1 DFQATT, CDR2 SNEGSKA (reference sequence). V was cut by 0 bases and J by 0 bases, with 16 bases left in between. CDR3 nucleotide sequence: TGCAGTGCTAGAGATGGGACAAGGGGGATAAGCACAGATACGCAGTATTTT. This sequence encodes CSARDGTRGISTDTQYF.

This clonotype has more than one count but fewer than ten. This sequence joins TRBV5-5 and TRBJ1-1, with D unresolved. The CDR3 length is 14 residues. In germline, CDR1 is SGHKS, CDR2 YYEKEE (reference sequence). V was trimmed by 3 bases and J by 6 bases, leaving 15 bases between them. DNA of the CDR3: TGTGCCAGCAGCTCAGATCCTCAATCACCTGAAGCTTTCTTT. Translation gives CASSSDPQSPEAFF.